This T cell receptor (beta chain) stems from a study of cytomegalovirus exposure and HLA in healthy donors (dated by TCRdb to 2015 to 2018). With respect to the entire study: According to an earlier analysis of 587 of the donors, some 180 million T cells yielded 120 million or so unique TCR beta sequences and 276 Gb of sequence data. An early release covering roughly 640 HLA-typed donors comprised approximately 290 gigabases of sequencing data and some 79 million unique TCR sequences. Of the roughly 400 genotyped donors, roughly 85% fell in the genetic ancestry cluster associated with self-reported Caucasian donors. The study aimed to test whether cataloging public T cell receptors could reveal signatures of past pathogen exposure. Using immunosequencing, the study profiled T cell repertoires from some 670 subjects and related those repertoires to cytomegalovirus serostatus. Besides the first cohort of 666 subjects, a separate validation cohort made up of 120 different subjects was used. To predict cytomegalovirus infection status, the study combined high-throughput TCR immunosequencing, statistical association of individual TCRs with disease status, and machine learning. A later analysis re-examined previously published TCR beta repertoires from more than 650 donors and added high-resolution HLA genotyping to investigate patterns of TCR occurrence. Rather than drawing on any new phenotypic data, the later analysis identified candidate immune exposures from TCR beta sequences and the way those sequences occurred across donors. An earlier analysis of 587 of the donors used high-throughput TCR beta sequencing to judge whether each TCR beta V gene segment behaved as functional or pseudogenic. Donor age, sex, ethnicity and CMV serostatus were compiled alongside the repertoire data. In a later genetic analysis, genome-wide SNP genotypes for 398 of the 666 donors were used, and that subset was treated as a discovery cohort. Every discovery cohort repertoire had been produced on one sequencing platform. HLA typing included class I and class II loci at four-digit resolution. Typing coverage differed by locus: A, B, C, DRB1 and DQB1 were typed in about 620-640 donors, DQA1 in roughly 510, DPA1 in some 600, and DPB1 in roughly 450. Roughly five DR-DQ haplotypes were handled as single units for association and clustering because linkage in the cohort was strong. Among under 450 genotyped donors of the cohort, an average of around 240,000 unique TCR beta nucleotide sequences were sequenced per donor, 15% to 20% of them non-productive. What the authors observed across the whole study: Most TCR sequences were observed very rarely across donors, whereas some public TCRs were present in many individuals. The 87-base-pair reads could not distinguish some IMGT-functional V segments, including TRBV6-2 and TRBV6-3, so those segments were excluded. Compared with equally common non-associated chains, HLA-associated TCR beta chains in a later analysis were more clonally expanded and had lower generation probabilities. In an earlier analysis of roughly 500 of the donors, most TCR beta V segments appeared in productive rearrangements about 87% or about 30% of the time, broadly matching IMGT annotations. Linkage disequilibrium might explain the correlated functional status among segregating V segments, but an unknown experimental factor could not be excluded. CMV serostatus was the only immune exposure information available for the cohort. A later analysis found that most CMV-associated TCR beta chains appeared HLA-restricted, with HLA associations seemingly driven largely by CMV exposure. In a later analysis, TCR association rates were found to vary across HLA loci, with the most associated TCRs seen for DRB1 alleles and the fewest for HLA-C alleles. The cohort was sequenced for TCR beta chains only, and without alpha or paired-chain data the features that could be detected were limited. Assigning TCR associations to individual alleles was difficult when HLA alleles, especially DR and DQ, strongly co-occurred. The classifier was reported to diagnose cytomegalovirus status with high specificity and sensitivity in both the original and validation cohorts. A group of highly shared sequence variants was considered likely to be a technical artifact of the sequencing pipeline. The study gave a list of roughly 150 TCR beta chains associated with cytomegalovirus. Because some donors lacked HLA typing at each locus, the association tests relied only on the typed subset. A later genetic analysis associated a missense DCLRE1C variant with V-gene and J-gene trimming of TCR beta chains, and an independent cohort replicated the association. A later analysis associated 15,000 to 20,000 TCR beta sequences with specific HLA alleles at a false discovery rate of 0.05. In vitro tests confirmed that a few of the cytomegalovirus-associated TCR beta chains recognize cytomegalovirus antigens. Sequencing depth was assumed to be roughly uniform across donors in the presence/absence analyses, though that assumption may not hold. The authors suggested that the approach could potentially be generalized to other disease states and immunological phenotypes. Compared with the approximately 710-donor mean, donors in an Asian-associated ancestry cluster had fewer N-insertions in productive TCRs, according to a later genetic analysis. The earlier analysis of fewer than 750 of the donors excluded fewer than 20 rarely observed V segments, including chromosome 9 orphons, because counts were too low. A further reported finding was that TCR beta sequences accurately predicted the HLA-A and HLA-B alleles for most subjects in the first cohort. In a later analysis, several top co-occurrence clusters were reported to appear linked to parvovirus B19, influenza, CMV and Epstein-Barr virus.

In the case of this clone: Its recognized antigen is unknown. No clone much larger than this one lies a single base away; base qualities are absent.

Including the terminal cysteine and phenylalanine, the CDR3 comprises 11 residues. Only the CDR3 DNA is retained, 33 bases long and in frame from the first base. From a lookup of the germline V gene (reference sequence), CDR1 and CDR2 are SEHNR and FQNEAQ. V gives up 5 bases and J gives up 6 bases, and the segment between their germline ends measures 8 bases. The library was made by the immunoSEQ multiplex PCR assay. For the multiplex PCR, a mixture combining 60 forward primers for TCR Vbeta segments and 13 reverse primers for TCR Jbeta segments was used. A multiplex PCR assay on genomic DNA amplified the CDR3 region of rearranged TCR beta genes. Amplified TCR beta libraries were sequenced as 87-base-pair reads on the Illumina HiSeq System. In the source study's methods: A later analysis tallied around 87 million unique TCR beta chains across the 666 repertoires, and around 12 million of those chains were shared by two or more donors. Raw reads were error-corrected and collapsed into unique sequences by a nearest-neighbor algorithm in which closely related sequences were merged to remove PCR and sequencing errors. CDR3 sequences were aligned to IMGT reference sequences to assign V, D and J gene segments. For a sequence to be retained, at least a six-nucleotide match to both a V gene segment and a J gene segment was required. A rearrangement counted as productive if the CDR3 had no stop codons and remained in frame with V and J, and every other rearrangement counted as non-productive. Following IMGT convention, CDR3 was defined as the stretch from the second conserved V-encoded cysteine to the conserved J-encoded phenylalanine. In an earlier analysis of 500 to 650 of the donors, sequences lacking an unambiguous match to a single V gene segment were excluded. An earlier analysis of 587 of the donors called V segments functional above 56.7% productive rearrangements and segregating when the between-donor standard deviation exceeded 5%. A statistical classification framework was developed to diagnose cytomegalovirus status using the catalog of TCR beta chain sequences. In a later analysis, TCR nucleotide sequences were compared against IMGT/GENE-DB human TR gene sequences so that V and J genes could be assigned. A later analysis assigned CDR3 sequences and most-parsimonious VDJ recombination scenarios with the TCRdist pipeline. In a later analysis, every TCR beta chain was defined by the combination of its CDR3 amino acid sequence and its V-gene family, and reads without a unique V-gene family were dropped. To address suspected cross-contamination and a sequencing artifact, a later analysis removed approximately 600 highly shared, low-generation-probability nucleotide sequences. In a later analysis, a clonal expansion index was calculated for each public chain from normalized within-repertoire ranks of inferred template counts. In a later analysis, generation probabilities were computed with a VDJ recombination model fitted to out-of-frame rearrangements, and the resulting probabilities were checked against IGoR. In a later analysis, hypergeometric tests were used to score TCR-TCR, TCR-HLA and TCR-CMV co-occurrence, with a repertoire-size bias correction applied to TCR pairs. A later analysis estimated false discovery rates by permuting HLA or CMV assignments 20 times. A later analysis grouped co-occurring TCRs with DBSCAN, adding TCRdist sequence similarity when clustering within HLA-allele-positive subsets. Repertoires with fewer than 30,000 or more than 120,000 public chains were left out of co-occurrence clustering, as were several repertoires with anomalous nucleotide sharing. Held by TCRdb, this immuneACCESS table contains in-frame sequences only and omits some clones. Under half of the omission traces to an unresolved V gene where checked; the cause of the rest is unknown. Clonal size and the V and J genes are those of that table, whereas D and trimming came from the DNA. This sample has roughly 150,000 clones in its table, and approximately 83% of those were observed once. Around 2.4% of the sample comes from the top ten.

The cohort comprised around 700 healthy bone marrow donors. At the time of sampling, all cohort members were nominally healthy, though unrecorded immune exposures were likely present. The donor was CMV seronegative and was included in the group of 352 seronegative cohort members. A peripheral blood sample was provided by each donor, and peripheral blood mononuclear cells were used for TCR beta sequencing. The Qiagen DNeasy Blood Extraction Kit was used to extract genomic DNA from the blood cell samples. This TCR derives from a male donor in good health and CMV-seronegative. The rearranged segments are TRBV7-9 and TRBJ2-7; no confident D gene assignment can be made. The sequenced sample consisted of PBMCs. The CDR3 reads CASSPASEQYF. The DNA sequence reads TGTGCCAGCAGCCCGGCTAGCGAGCAGTACTTC.